This TCR beta chain was found in a study of OX40 agonist ivuxolimab in advanced cancers. Broadly, across the study: Ivuxolimab, which targeted the costimulatory receptor OX40 (CD134), was an agonistic, fully human IgG2 monoclonal antibody. The dose-escalation cohort was 82.7% male with a mean age of about 60 years, ranging from about 20 to 85. Prior anti-PD-1, anti-PD-L1 or anti-CTLA-4 therapy was permitted, and 35% to 40% of dose-escalation patients had received checkpoint inhibitors. Of the approximately 53 patients in dose escalation, around 19 had hepatocellular carcinoma, approximately 15 had melanoma, 9 had renal cell carcinoma and 9 had head and neck cancer. Intravenous ivuxolimab was administered to patients every 2 weeks at six dose levels: 0.01, 0.1, 0.3, 1.5, 3 and 10 mg/kg. Three dose-escalation patients achieved partial responses, one with hepatocellular carcinoma and two with cutaneous melanoma. The monotherapy dose-escalation portion (N of about 49 patients) of the phase I ivuxolimab trial is reported in the paper. Peripheral TCRbeta sequencing was intended to test whether TCR sequence diversity was altered and clonal T-cell expansion was caused by ivuxolimab. The full study reports these points: At doses of 0.1 to 3.0 mg/kg, clonal expansion of both CD4+ and CD8+ blood T cells was observed from baseline to week 6. On average, CD8+ T cells showed more expanded clones than CD4+ T cells after ivuxolimab. Antigen specificity was not determined for the clonally expanded peripheral T cells. Partial responders in the 0.1-3.0 mg/kg groups had among the lowest normalized peripheral clonal expansion, especially among CD8+ T cells. Low levels of normalized T-cell clonal expansion were also seen in some patients who did not respond.

Genomic DNA was extracted from sorted cells for sequencing of the TCRbeta CDR3 region. TCRbeta CDR3 regions were sequenced using the immunoSEQ Assay. TCRdb holds this immuneACCESS table with in-frame rearrangements only. Some clones are missing; in checked studies, unresolved V genes explain under half, and the rest has no known cause. Here the sample has tens of thousands of clones; over 60% occur a single time. The ten largest make up 8% to 10% of the sample. Details on this clone: The antigen it binds to is not known. One end of the junction fails to match germline, which may point to a read error.

Patients with autoimmune disease history or receiving systemic immunosuppression were excluded from the trial. Peripheral blood for TCR sequencing was drawn from every dose cohort at baseline, at cycle 4 day 1 and at cycle 7 day 1. Samples were obtained from an open-label, multicenter, first-in-human phase I dose-escalation trial of ivuxolimab. The trial enrolled adults with locally advanced or metastatic head and neck squamous cell, hepatocellular, melanoma or renal cell carcinoma. Before TCR sequencing, CD4+ T cells and CD8+ T cells from peripheral blood were sorted into separate populations. Sequencing was performed on CD4+ or CD8+ T cells sorted from blood, taken in a trial of the OX40 agonist ivuxolimab. The sequence derives from an adult with an advanced solid tumor such as melanoma, head and neck, liver or kidney cancer.

In nucleotides, the sequence is TGTGCCGGCTCACCACGGGGACAGAGCTATGGCTACACCTTC. The resulting protein is CAGSPRGQSYGYTF. The rearrangement combines TRBV18 with TRBJ1-2, and 7 junctional nucleotides match TRBD1. According to the germline V gene, CDR1 reads KGHSH and CDR2 reads LQKENI. From the cysteine through the phenylalanine, the CDR3 covers 14 amino acids. The CDR3 DNA has 42 bases and is translated from base 1.